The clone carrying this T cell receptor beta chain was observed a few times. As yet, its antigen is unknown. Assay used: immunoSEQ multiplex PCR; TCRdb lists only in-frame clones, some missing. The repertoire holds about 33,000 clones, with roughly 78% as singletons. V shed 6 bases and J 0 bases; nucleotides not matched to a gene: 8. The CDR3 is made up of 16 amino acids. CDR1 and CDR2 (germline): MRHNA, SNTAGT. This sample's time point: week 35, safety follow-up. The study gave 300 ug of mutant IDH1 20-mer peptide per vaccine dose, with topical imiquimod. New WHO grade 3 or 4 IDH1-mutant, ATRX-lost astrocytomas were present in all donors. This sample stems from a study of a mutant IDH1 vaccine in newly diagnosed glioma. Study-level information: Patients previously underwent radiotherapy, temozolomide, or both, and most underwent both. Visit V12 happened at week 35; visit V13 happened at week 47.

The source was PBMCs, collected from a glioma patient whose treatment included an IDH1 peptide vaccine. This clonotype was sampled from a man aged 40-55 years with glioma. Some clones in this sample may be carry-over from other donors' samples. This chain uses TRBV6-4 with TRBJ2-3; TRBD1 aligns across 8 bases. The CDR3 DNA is TGTGCCAGCAGCCCCGGACAGGGATCTAGCACAGATACGCAGTATTTT. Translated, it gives CASSPGQGSSTDTQYF.